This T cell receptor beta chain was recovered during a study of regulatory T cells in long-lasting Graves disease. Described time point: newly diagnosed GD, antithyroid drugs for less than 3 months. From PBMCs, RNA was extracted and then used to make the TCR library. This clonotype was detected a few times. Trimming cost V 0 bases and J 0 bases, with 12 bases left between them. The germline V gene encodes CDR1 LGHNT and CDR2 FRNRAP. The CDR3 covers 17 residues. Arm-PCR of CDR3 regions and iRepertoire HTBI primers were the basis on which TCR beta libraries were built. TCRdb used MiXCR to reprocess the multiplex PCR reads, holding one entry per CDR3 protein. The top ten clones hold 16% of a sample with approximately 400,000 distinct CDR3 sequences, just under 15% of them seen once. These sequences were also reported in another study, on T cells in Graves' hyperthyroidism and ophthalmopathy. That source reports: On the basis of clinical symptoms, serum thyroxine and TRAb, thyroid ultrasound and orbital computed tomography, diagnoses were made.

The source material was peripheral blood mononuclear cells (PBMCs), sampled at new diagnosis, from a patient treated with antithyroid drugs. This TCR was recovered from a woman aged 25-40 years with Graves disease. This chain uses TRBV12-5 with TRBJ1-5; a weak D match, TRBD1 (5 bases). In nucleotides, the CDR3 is TGTGCTAGTGGTTTGGTGCCGCAAACAGGTAGCAATCAGCCCCAGCATTTT. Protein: CASGLVPQTGSNQPQHF.